This T cell receptor (beta chain) appears in the sequencing data of a study of CD8 T cells in ankylosing spondylitis. Concerning this clonotype itself: Its antigen remains unidentified.

The CDR3 runs 14 residues. Trimming cost V 10 bases and J 0 bases; bases outside gene matches: 5. From the 5' RACE reads, TCRdb called clonotypes with MiXCR, one entry per CDR3 protein. Of roughly 440,000 distinct CDR3 sequences listed, 17% are singletons. Study observations and caveats: Characteristic of ankylosing spondylitis blood, it appeared, was a TCR beta motif comprising roughly eight highly homologous variants. According to the report, clones linked to the disease were significantly enriched in matched synovial fluid samples taken from ankylosing spondylitis patients.

The TCR was taken from a male donor with ankylosing spondylitis. This sequence joins TRBV12-3 or TRBV12-4 and TRBJ1-4, with 7 nucleotides matching TRBD1. Sample: blood, either unsorted or a sorted T cell fraction (not recorded which). CDR3 nucleotide sequence: TGTGCCATCGGGGACAGCTCAACTAATGAAAAACTGTTTTTT. Translating it yields CAIGDSSTNEKLFF.